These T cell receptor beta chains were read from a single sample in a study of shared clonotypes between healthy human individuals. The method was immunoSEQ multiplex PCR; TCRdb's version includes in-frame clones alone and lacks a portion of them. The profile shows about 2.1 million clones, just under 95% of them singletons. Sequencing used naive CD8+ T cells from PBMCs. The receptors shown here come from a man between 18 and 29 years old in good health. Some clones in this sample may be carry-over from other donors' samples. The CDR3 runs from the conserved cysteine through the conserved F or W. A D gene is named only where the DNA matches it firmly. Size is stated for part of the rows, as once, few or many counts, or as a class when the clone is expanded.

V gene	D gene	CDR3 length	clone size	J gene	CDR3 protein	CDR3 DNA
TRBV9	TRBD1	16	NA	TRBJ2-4	CASSEAEGQGYGIQYF	TGTGCCAGCAGCGAAGCCGAGGGACAGGGTTACGGCATTCAGTACTTC
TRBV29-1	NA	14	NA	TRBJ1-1	CSVVVRLMNTEAFF	TGCAGCGTTGTAGTGCGGCTCATGAACACTGAAGCTTTCTTT
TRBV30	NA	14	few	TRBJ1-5	CAWSWENSNQPQHF	TGTGCCTGGAGCTGGGAGAATAGCAATCAGCCCCAGCATTTT
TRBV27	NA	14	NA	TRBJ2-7	CASSPDRMGGEQYF	TGTGCCAGCAGCCCTGACAGGATGGGAGGGGAGCAGTACTTC
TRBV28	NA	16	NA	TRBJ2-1	CASSLRGLGSYNEQFF	TGTGCCAGCAGTTTAAGAGGTTTAGGCTCCTACAATGAGCAGTTCTTC
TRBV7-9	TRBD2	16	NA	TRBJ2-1	CASSPKTSDGTGEQFF	TGTGCCAGCAGCCCAAAGACTAGCGATGGGACCGGTGAGCAGTTCTTC
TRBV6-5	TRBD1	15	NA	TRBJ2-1	CASSQGQGHRNEQFF	TGTGCCAGCAGTCAGGGACAGGGCCATCGCAATGAGCAGTTCTTC
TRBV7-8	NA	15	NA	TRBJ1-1	CASSVTGMVNTEAFF	TGTGCCAGCAGCGTAACAGGGATGGTGAACACTGAAGCTTTCTTT
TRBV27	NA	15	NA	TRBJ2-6	CASSLRGAGANVLTF	TGTGCCAGCAGTTTAAGGGGTGCTGGGGCCAACGTCCTGACTTTC
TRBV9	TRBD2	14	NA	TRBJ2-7	CASSVDGRAYEQYF	TGTGCCAGCAGCGTAGATGGGAGGGCCTACGAGCAGTACTTC
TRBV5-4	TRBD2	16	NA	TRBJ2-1	CASSLEITSAYNEQFF	TGTGCCAGCAGCTTGGAGATAACTAGCGCCTACAATGAGCAGTTCTTC
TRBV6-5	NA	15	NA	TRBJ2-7	CASSYSGQSAYEQYF	TGTGCCAGCAGTTACTCGGGCCAGTCAGCCTACGAGCAGTACTTC
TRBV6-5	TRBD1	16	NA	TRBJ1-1	CASSLGQGLRNTEAFF	TGTGCCAGCAGTTTAGGACAGGGATTAAGGAACACTGAAGCTTTCTTT
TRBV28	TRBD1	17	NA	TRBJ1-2	CASSFMGQGAFGYGYTF	TGTGCCAGCAGTTTCATGGGACAGGGGGCCTTTGGCTATGGCTACACCTTC
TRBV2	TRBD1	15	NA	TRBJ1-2	CASSEGRGTAYGYTF	TGTGCCAGCAGTGAAGGGCGCGGGACAGCCTATGGCTACACCTTC
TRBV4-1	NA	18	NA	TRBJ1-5	CASSQAKPPRPFGQPQHF	TGCGCCAGCAGCCAAGCCAAACCGCCGCGTCCTTTCGGTCAGCCCCAGCATTTT
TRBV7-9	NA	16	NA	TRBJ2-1	CASSPGTGRSYNEQFF	TGTGCCAGCAGCCCAGGCACGGGACGCTCCTACAATGAGCAGTTCTTC
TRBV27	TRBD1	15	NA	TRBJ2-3	CASTLDRGNTDTQYF	TGTGCCAGCACATTGGACAGGGGAAACACAGATACGCAGTATTTT
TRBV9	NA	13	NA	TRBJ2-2	CASSRSNTGELFF	TGTGCCAGCAGCCGAAGCAACACCGGGGAGCTGTTTTTT
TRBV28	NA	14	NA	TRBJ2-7	CASSHLGRDYEQYF	TGTGCCAGCAGTCACTTAGGCCGGGATTACGAGCAGTACTTC
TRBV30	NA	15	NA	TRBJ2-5	CAWSVYRGLGETQYF	TGTGCCTGGAGTGTTTACCGAGGGCTGGGAGAGACCCAGTACTTC
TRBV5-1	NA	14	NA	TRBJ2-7	CASSPGRSSYEQYF	TGCGCCAGCAGCCCGGGGCGCTCGTCCTACGAGCAGTACTTC
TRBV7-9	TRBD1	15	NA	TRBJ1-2	CASSWDRGQNYGYTF	TGTGCCAGCAGCTGGGACAGGGGACAGAACTATGGCTACACCTTC
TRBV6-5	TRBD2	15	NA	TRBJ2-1	CASSFLAESPNEQFF	TGTGCCAGCAGTTTCCTAGCGGAGTCCCCCAATGAGCAGTTCTTC
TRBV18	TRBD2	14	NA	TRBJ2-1	CASSRSRGDNEQFF	TGTGCCAGCTCACGTAGCCGGGGGGACAATGAGCAGTTCTTC
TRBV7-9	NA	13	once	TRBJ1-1	CASSLGLKTEAFF	TGTGCCAGCAGCTTAGGTCTTAAGACTGAAGCTTTCTTT